These T cell receptor beta chains were read from a single sample in a study of Ad26.COV2.S vaccination and SARS-CoV-2 variants. Produced via immunoSEQ multiplex PCR; TCRdb's table is partial and in-frame only. The table lists roughly 350,000 clones, roughly 84% of them singletons, with approximately 3.6% in the top ten. The material sequenced was peripheral blood, taken in a trial of Ad26.COV2.S vaccine versus placebo. The receptors shown here come from a person aged 18-65 years who received the Ad26.COV2.S COVID-19 vaccine or a placebo. CDR3s include the opening cysteine and the closing phenylalanine or tryptophan. A D gene is named only where the DNA matches it firmly. Expanded clones get a size class; other rows say once, few or many, or leave the size out.

TRBV5-1	NA	TRBD1	TRBJ1-4	TGCGCCAGCAGCTTGTGGGACAGGGATGAAAAACTGTTTTTT	CASSLWDRDEKLFF
TRBV6-5	NA	NA	TRBJ2-7	TGTGCCAGCTCGAGGCAGGTAAATTACGAGCAGTACTTC	CASSRQVNYEQYF
TRBV25-1	NA	NA	TRBJ1-2	TGTGCCAGCAGTGATCCGAGAGGGGGAGGCTATGGCTACACCTTC	CASSDPRGGGYGYTF
TRBV18	NA	NA	TRBJ2-3	TGTGCCAGCTCACCGGTCATCCAGGGAATCGGAAGCACAGATACGCAGTATTTT	CASSPVIQGIGSTDTQYF
TRBV2	NA	NA	TRBJ2-2	TGTGCCAGCAGTGATCTAGGCTACACCGGGGAGCTGTTTTTT	CASSDLGYTGELFF
TRBV11-2	NA	NA	TRBJ1-4	TGTGCCAGCAGCCGCGGACAGACCAATAATGAAAAACTGTTTTTT	CASSRGQTNNEKLFF
TRBV10-3	NA	NA	TRBJ1-5	TGTGCCATCAGCCCTGGGGGTGAGGGTCAGCCCCAGCATTTT	CAISPGGEGQPQHF
TRBV19	NA	NA	TRBJ2-7	TGTGCCAGTGCCCCGGGGTCCATCTACGAGCAGTACTTC	CASAPGSIYEQYF
TRBV7-8	NA	TRBD1	TRBJ1-5	TGTGCCAGCAGCTTAGGAACAGGGGTGGGCAATCAGCCCCAGCATTTT	CASSLGTGVGNQPQHF
TRBV6-2/TRBV6-3	NA	TRBD1	TRBJ1-2	TGTGCCAGCAGTTACTGGACAGGGGAGACAATCTTCTACACCTTC	CASSYWTGETIFYTF
TRBV28	NA	NA	TRBJ1-4	TGTGCCAGCAGGGTGACAGCTAATGAAAAACTGTTTTTT	CASRVTANEKLFF
TRBV6-5	once	TRBD1	TRBJ1-1	TGTGCCAGCAGTCCGACAGGGTCGGGCACTGAAGCTTTCTTT	CASSPTGSGTEAFF
TRBV3-1/TRBV3-2	NA	NA	TRBJ2-1	TGTGCCAGCAGCCAAGGTTTGCTGAATGAGCAGTTCTTC	CASSQGLLNEQFF
TRBV4-1	NA	NA	TRBJ2-2	TGCGCCAGCAGCCAGGGTCCCGGGGAGCTGTTTTTT	CASSQGPGELFF
TRBV19	NA	TRBD2	TRBJ2-2	TGTGCCAGTAGAGCCGTTAGTAGCGGGGGGAACACCGGGGAGCTGTTTTTT	CASRAVSSGGNTGELFF
TRBV3-1/TRBV3-2	NA	NA	TRBJ1-1	TGTGCCAGCAGCTCGGTAAGCGGTGGGGGGTTAAGCACTGAAGCTTTCTTT	CASSSVSGGGLSTEAFF
TRBV6-1	NA	NA	TRBJ2-4	TGTGCCAGCAGTGAAAGGGAGGACATTCAGTACTTC	CASSEREDIQYF
TRBV30	NA	NA	TRBJ1-1	TGTGCCTGGAGTAGGACCCCGAACACTGAAGCTTTCTTT	CAWSRTPNTEAFF
TRBV5-4	few	TRBD1	TRBJ2-1	TGTGCCAGCAGCCCCGACAGGGGGCGACAATTTGAGCAGTTCTTC	CASSPDRGRQFEQFF
TRBV5-1	NA	NA	TRBJ1-2	TGCGCCAGCAGCCGGGAATCAGGGGACTATGGCTACACCTTC	CASSRESGDYGYTF
TRBV5-1	NA	NA	TRBJ2-2	TGCGCCAGCAGCTTTGGAGAGGGCACCTCGGAGCTGTTTTTT	CASSFGEGTSELFF
TRBV30	NA	TRBD2	TRBJ2-2	TGTGCCTCGCCGACTAGCGGGGGGCTTAACACCGGGGAGCTGTTTTTT	CASPTSGGLNTGELFF
TRBV19	once	TRBD1	TRBJ1-1	TGTGCCAGTATATCGACAGGGCTCTCATTGGCTTTCTTT	CASISTGLSLAFF
TRBV11-2	NA	TRBD2	TRBJ2-5	TGTGCCAGCAGCCACTCGGGACTAGCGGGGTGGGAAGAGACCCAGTACTTC	CASSHSGLAGWEETQYF
TRBV25-1	NA	NA	TRBJ2-2	TGTGCCAGCAGCATTACGAGGGGGAACACCGGGGAGCTGTTTTTT	CASSITRGNTGELFF
TRBV4-1	NA	TRBD2	TRBJ2-7	TGCGCCAGCGCCCGATCAGGGACTAGCGGGGGGTTAGACGAGCAGTACTTC	CASARSGTSGGLDEQYF
TRBV7-2	NA	TRBD1	TRBJ1-2	TGTGCCAGCAGCTTAGGTGGGACAGGGCCCTATGGCTACACCTTC	CASSLGGTGPYGYTF
TRBV3-1/TRBV3-2	NA	TRBD1	TRBJ1-2	TGTGCCAGCAGCCAAGGGACAGGGGGTGGTGGCTACACCTTC	CASSQGTGGGGYTF
TRBV7-3	NA	TRBD1	TRBJ2-1	TGTGCCAGCAGCACGCGGACAGGGGGCGGCTGGGCCTACAATGAGCAGTTCTTC	CASSTRTGGGWAYNEQFF
TRBV9	NA	TRBD1	TRBJ1-3	TGTGCCAGCAGCGTAGCTCCAGGGGGAGGAAACACCATATATTTT	CASSVAPGGGNTIYF
TRBV2	NA	NA	TRBJ2-7	TGTGCCAGCAAATCCGATGGGGCGGCCTACGAGCAGTACTTC	CASKSDGAAYEQYF
TRBV7-9	once	NA	TRBJ1-3	TGTGCCAAACAGGTCCCTGGAAACACCATATATTTT	CAKQVPGNTIYF
TRBV19	NA	NA	TRBJ2-7	TGTGCCAGTAGTACCTACCGCGTTCCAGGGGGGGAAGGCGAGCAGTACTTC	CASSTYRVPGGEGEQYF
TRBV19	NA	TRBD1	TRBJ1-2	TGTGCCAGTAGCCTGGGACAGGGAGCTAACTATGGCTACACCTTC	CASSLGQGANYGYTF
TRBV30	NA	TRBD2	TRBJ2-1	TGTGCCTGGAGTGTAGCGCGGGGGACGAGCTCCTACAATGAGCAGTTCTTC	CAWSVARGTSSYNEQFF
TRBV7-2	NA	NA	TRBJ2-3	TGTGCCAGCAGCTTAGCATCCTTGGGCGCAGATACGCAGTATTTT	CASSLASLGADTQYF
TRBV6-2/TRBV6-3	NA	NA	TRBJ2-2	TGTGCCAGCAGCAAACCGCGGATTAGCGCGAACACCGGGGAGCTGTTTTTT	CASSKPRISANTGELFF
TRBV30	NA	NA	TRBJ2-3	TGTGCCTGGATAGCGTTAGATACGCAGTATTTT	CAWIALDTQYF
TRBV30	NA	NA	TRBJ2-1	TGTGCCTGGAGTTGGGGGACCGCCTACAATGAGCAGTTCTTC	CAWSWGTAYNEQFF
TRBV30	NA	TRBD1	TRBJ1-2	TGTGCCTGGAGGACAGGGAGCTATGGCTACACCTTC	CAWRTGSYGYTF
TRBV18	NA	NA	TRBJ1-4	TGTGCCAGCTCACCACAAGCGGGTGAAAAACTGTTTTTT	CASSPQAGEKLFF
TRBV30	NA	TRBD1	TRBJ1-1	TGTGCCTGGAGTGCGGGACAGTTGAACACTGAAGCTTTCTTT	CAWSAGQLNTEAFF
TRBV6-2/TRBV6-3	NA	NA	TRBJ2-6	TGTGCCAGCAGTTACTCGCTGGGGGCAGGGGCCAACGTCCTGACTTTC	CASSYSLGAGANVLTF
TRBV5-4	NA	NA	TRBJ1-4	TGTGCCAGCAGCTTTCAGGGGACTAATGAAAAACTGTTTTTT	CASSFQGTNEKLFF
TRBV30	NA	NA	TRBJ1-5	TGTGCCTGGAGTGTTGCAGGGGGCAATCAGCCCCAGCATTTT	CAWSVAGGNQPQHF